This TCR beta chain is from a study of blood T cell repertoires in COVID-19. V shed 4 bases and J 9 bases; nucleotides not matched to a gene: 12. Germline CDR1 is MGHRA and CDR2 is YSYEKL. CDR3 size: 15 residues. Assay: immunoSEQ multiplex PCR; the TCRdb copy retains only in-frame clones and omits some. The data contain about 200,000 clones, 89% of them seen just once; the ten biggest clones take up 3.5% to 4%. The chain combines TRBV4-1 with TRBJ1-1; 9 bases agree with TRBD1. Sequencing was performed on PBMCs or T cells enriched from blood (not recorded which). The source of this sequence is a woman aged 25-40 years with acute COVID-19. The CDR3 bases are TGCGCCAGCAGCCCTTTGACAGGGGGGCTAGGAAAAGCTTTCTTT. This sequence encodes CASSPLTGGLGKAFF.